This T cell receptor (beta chain) was obtained from a study of vaccination effects on CD4 cells after COVID-19. Study observations and caveats: Both infection-induced and vaccine-induced clones contracted markedly at late post-vaccination timepoints. Few convalescent patients were studied, and early post-infection samples were lacking.

Sequencing followed a ViraFEST assay step that expanded antigen-specific CD4+ T cells with viral peptide pools. Researchers isolated CD4+ T cells once approximately 10 days of culture had elapsed. Two-dose BNT162b2 or mRNA-1273 vaccination was given to participants. The healthy vaccine recipients, who had no prior SARS-CoV-2 infection, showed negative nucleocapsid antibodies. On days 3 and 7, fresh IL-2 medium replaced half the medium. A remark on this clone: What it binds is unknown.

Libraries were prepared by immunoSEQ multiplex PCR; TCRdb keeps only in-frame clonotypes and omits some of them. The sample lists approximately 14,000 clones, roughly 75% occurring once. The clonotype was recovered from a human donor who received a COVID-19 vaccine. The sample in question was CD4+ T cells from PBMCs cultured with HCoV-NL63 spike peptides, obtained after COVID-19 vaccination.

CDR3 nucleotide sequence: TGTGCCATCAGTGAGGGCGGTATAAATCAGCCCCAGCATTTT. It encodes CAISEGGINQPQHF. The J gene is TRBJ1-5, the V gene TRBV10-3; no clear D. The CDR3 covers 14 residues. Germline assignment: CDR1 ENHRY and CDR2 SYGVKD. V lost 2 bases and J lost 4, with 9 bases in between.